Shown below are 26 T cell receptor beta chains from a single sample sequenced in a study of graft-versus-host responses after intestinal transplantation. Libraries were prepared by immunoSEQ multiplex PCR; TCRdb keeps only in-frame clonotypes and omits some of them. The sample shows approximately 88,000 clones, under 90% of them seen only once. These TCRs are of unknown antigen specificity. The specimen was unstimulated CD4+ T cells sorted from spleen or lymph node cells, collected before intestinal transplant. These receptors all stem from a human donor who received an intestinal transplant.

The chain uses TRBV5-1 and TRBJ1-1; weak D call: TRBD1 (5 bases). Trimming removed 4 bases at V and 8 bases at J, with 15 bases between. The CDR3 covers 13 residues. CDR1 is SGHRS and CDR2 is YFSETQ in the germline V gene. In DNA, the CDR3 is TGCGCCAGCAGCCATCAGGGTGGGCCCGAAGCTTTCTTT. Its protein product is CASSHQGGPEAFF.

The chain employs TRBV5-1 and TRBJ1-1; TRBD1 is a possible D gene (6 bases). This CDR3 comprises 15 residues. Germline V gene lookup returns CDR1 SGHRS and CDR2 YFSETQ. V shed 4 bases and J shed 1 base, with 14 bases lying between them. Written as DNA, the CDR3 is TGCGCCAGCAGCCAAACGTCGACAGGGAACACTGAAGCTTTCTTT. Protein: CASSQTSTGNTEAFF.

This sequence joins TRBV5-5 and TRBJ1-5; TRBD1 might be the D (5 bases). Between the trimmed V and J ends, which lost 3 bases and 0 bases, there was a span of 13 bases. This CDR3 is 16 amino acids long. Germline assignment: CDR1 SGHKS and CDR2 YYEKEE (reference sequence). CDR3 amino acids: CASSWGPPYSNQPQHF. Written as DNA, the CDR3 is TGTGCCAGCAGCTGGGGCCCGCCTTATAGCAATCAGCCCCAGCATTTT. The complete variable domain, with remaining parts taken from reference TRBV5-5 and TRBJ1-5, reads DAGVTQSPTHLIKTRGQQVTLRCSPISGHKSVSWYQQVLGQGPQFIFQYYEKEERGRGNFPDRFSARQFPNYSSELNVNALLLGDSALYLCASSWGPPYSNQPQHFGDGTRLSIL.

The chain recombines TRBV19 with TRBJ1-1; TRBD1 matches at 7 bases. In germline, CDR1 is LNHDA, CDR2 SQIVND (reference sequence). V lost 4 bases to trimming and J lost 2 bases; unmatched junction nucleotides: 7. The CDR3 runs 15 residues. The CDR3, as DNA: TGTGCCAGTAGTACTCGACAGGGAGGAAACACTGAAGCTTTCTTT. Translated, it gives CASSTRQGGNTEAFF.

The chain employs TRBV11-2 and TRBJ1-1; D remains unclear. With 3 bases removed from V and 1 base from J, the gap between germline ends came to 9 bases. Germline assignment: CDR1 SGHAT and CDR2 FQNNGV. The CDR3 runs 14 residues. CDR3 residues: CASSFRGENTEAFF. Written as DNA, the CDR3 is TGTGCCAGCAGCTTCCGGGGTGAGAACACTGAAGCTTTCTTT.

This chain links TRBV19 with TRBJ1-2, with 8 bases aligning to TRBD1. CDR3 length: 13 amino acids. The V gene end was trimmed by 5 bases and the J gene end by 8 bases; junction bases not matched to a gene: 7. Germline V CDR1 and CDR2: LNHDA, SQIVND (reference sequence). CDR3 loop: CASSATGARGYTF. The CDR3 coding sequence is TGTGCCAGTAGTGCGACAGGGGCGCGAGGCTACACCTTC.

The genes are TRBV27 and TRBJ1-2, with 8 bases aligning to TRBD1. The CDR3 extends over 14 amino acids. Per germline, CDR1 MNHEY and CDR2 SMNVEV (reference sequence). V lost 5 bases to trimming and J lost 2 bases; unmatched junction nucleotides: 4. The CDR3 nucleotides are TGTGCCAGCAGTCCCCGACAGGGGAACTATGGCTACACCTTC. Amino acid sequence: CASSPRQGNYGYTF.

This clone was observed a single time. The rearrangement links TRBV5-4 to TRBJ2-1; D is perhaps TRBD2 (6 bases). The CDR3 has 12 residues. CDR1 and CDR2 (germline): SGHNT, YYREEE (reference sequence). V was shortened by 3 bases and J by 7 bases, with 8 bases between the two germline ends. CDR3 amino acids: CASSSSGNEQFF. The CDR3 DNA sequence: TGTGCCAGCAGCTCGAGCGGGAATGAGCAGTTCTTC.

The V call is TRBV5-4, the J call TRBJ2-5; no reliable D call. CDR1 is SGHNT and CDR2 is YYREEE in the germline V gene (reference sequence). The germline V and J ends were trimmed by 9 bases and 1 base, with 13 bases remaining between them. The length of the CDR3 is 13 residues. The CDR3 spells CATSRTIQETQYF. The DNA of the CDR3 is TGTGCCACCTCTAGAACGATCCAAGAGACCCAGTACTTC.

This chain uses TRBV5-1 with TRBJ1-2, with D uncertain. This CDR3 region has 12 residues. Germline-derived CDR1 and CDR2 are SGHRS and YFSETQ. V lost 5 bases, J lost 2 bases, and 7 bases lay in between. CDR3 in amino acids: CASREDNYGYTF. The CDR3 DNA reads as TGCGCCAGCAGGGAGGACAACTATGGCTACACCTTC. Filled out from reference TRBV5-1 and TRBJ1-2, the complete variable domain reads KAGVTQTPRYLIKTRGQQVTLSCSPISGHRSVSWYQQTPGQGLQFLFEYFSETQRNKGNFPGRFSGRQFSNSRSEMNVSTLELGDSALYLCASREDNYGYTFGSGTRLTVV.

The V and J genes are TRBV10-3 and TRBJ2-5; D perhaps matches TRBD1 (5 bases). This CDR3 region has 13 residues. V was clipped by 7 bases and J by 1 base, with 10 bases between them. Germline values: CDR1 ENHRY, CDR2 SYGVKD. CDR3 DNA sequence: TGTGCCATCAAGGACACCGTCCAAGAGACCCAGTACTTC. Translating it yields CAIKDTVQETQYF.

This chain joins TRBV11-3 and TRBJ1-3; no reliable D call. Germline V CDR1 and CDR2: SGHNT, YENEEA. V was clipped by 1 base and J by 0 bases, with 4 bases between them. This CDR3 is built from 14 residues. CDR3 coding DNA: TGTGCCAGCAGCTTAGGGAGCTCTGGAAACACCATATATTTT. Amino acid sequence: CASSLGSSGNTIYF.

This chain connects TRBV7-6 to TRBJ2-3, with 13 positions matching TRBD2. The CDR3 spans 17 residues. Germline CDR1 and CDR2: SGHVS and FNYEAQ. The ends lost 2 bases at V and 4 bases at J; junction bases unmatched: 6. In nucleotides, the CDR3 is TGTGCCAGCAGCTTATATGTACTAGCGGGGGGGTCAGATACGCAGTATTTT. This encodes CASSLYVLAGGSDTQYF.

V and J are TRBV7-9 and TRBJ2-7; D is ambiguous. This CDR3 contains 13 residues. Trimming shortened V by 6 bases and J by 5 bases, and 14 bases separated the two germline ends. Per the germline V gene, CDR1 is SEHNR and CDR2 is FQNEAQ (reference sequence). DNA of the CDR3: TGTGCCAGCAGATTCTCGAGTGGTAACGAGCAGTACTTC. Its protein product is CASRFSSGNEQYF.

This clone was observed a handful of times. This rearrangement joins TRBV19 to TRBJ2-7; the D gene is possibly TRBD2 (6 bases). Germline values: CDR1 LNHDA, CDR2 SQIVND (reference sequence). The CDR3 sequence is 14 residues long. Trimming left V 3 bases short and J 6 bases short, with 15 bases between. The CDR3 loop is CASSIGTAGGEQYF. Here the CDR3 DNA reads TGTGCCAGTAGTATTGGGACGGCCGGGGGCGAGCAGTACTTC.

The chain joins TRBV10-3 to TRBJ1-2; TRBD1 matches at 11 bases. The CDR3 covers 13 residues. Looked up from germline, CDR1 is ENHRY and CDR2 is SYGVKD. V lost 7 bases and J lost 4; bases outside the gene matches: 2. CDR3 coding DNA: TGTGCCATCATGGGGACAGGGGGCTATGGCTACACCTTC. Protein product: CAIMGTGGYGYTF.

The chain is built from TRBV11-2 and TRBJ2-7; TRBD1 aligns across 9 bases. Germline V gives CDR1 SGHAT, CDR2 FQNNGV. The CDR3 loop spans 15 amino acids. Trimming cost V 5 bases and J 8 bases; bases outside gene matches: 13. The CDR3 DNA follows: TGTGCCAGCAGCACACACCCCGGGACAGGGTTTCAGCAGTACTTC. It yields the protein CASSTHPGTGFQQYF.

The rearrangement uses TRBV9 and TRBJ1-1; D might be TRBD1 (5 bases). V was pared by 2 bases and J by 2 bases, with 10 bases between. The CDR3 contains 14 residues. Germline assignment: CDR1 SGDLS and CDR2 YYNGEE. As DNA, the CDR3 is TGTGCCAGCAGCGTCGGACATTTAAACACTGAAGCTTTCTTT. The encoded protein is CASSVGHLNTEAFF. The whole variable domain, remainder taken from reference TRBV9 and TRBJ1-1, is DSGVTQTPKHLITATGQRVTLRCSPRSGDLSVYWYQQSLDQGLQFLIQYYNGEERAKGNILERFSAQQFPDLHSELNLSSLELGDSALYFCASSVGHLNTEAFFGQGTRLTVV.

This clone has just one count. In DNA form, the CDR3 reads TGTGCCATCGGGTCCGTCGGCGGGAAAGAGACCCAGTACTTC. Amino acid sequence: CAIGSVGGKETQYF. V usage is TRBV10-3 and J usage is TRBJ2-5, with D possibly matching TRBD2 (6 bases). The V and J ends lost 8 bases and 3 bases respectively, with 16 bases between them. This CDR3 is 14 amino acids long. In germline, CDR1 is ENHRY, CDR2 SYGVKD.

This rearrangement joins TRBV19 to TRBJ1-1, with a weak D call TRBD1 (6 bases). Trimming pared 6 bases from V and 8 bases from J, leaving 19 bases between. Germline CDR1 LNHDA, CDR2 SQIVND (reference sequence). The CDR3 is 14 amino acids. CDR3 protein: CASRSRQATTEAFF. The CDR3 coding sequence is TGTGCCAGTAGATCAAGACAGGCTACCACAGAAGCTTTCTTT.

Worth noting for this clone: One end of the junction is discordant with germline, which a read error may explain. V usage is TRBV5-1 and J usage is TRBJ2-7; tentatively, D is TRBD1 (7 bases). This CDR3 contains 14 residues. Germline V CDR1 and CDR2: SGHRS, YFSETQ. CDR3 sequence reads: CASRFGGGGYEQYF. The CDR3 region has the DNA TGCGCCAGCCGCTTTGGAGGGGGCGGGTACGAGCAGTACTTC.

The chain couples TRBV2 to TRBJ1-4; TRBD1 aligns across 7 bases. V lost 7 bases, J lost 3 bases, and 5 bases stayed unmatched. The CDR3 loop spans 14 amino acids. Germline CDR1 is SNHLY and CDR2 is FYNNEI. The CDR3 coding sequence is TGTGCCAGCACACGGACAGGAGCTAATGAAAAACTGTTTTTT. The encoded protein is CASTRTGANEKLFF. Full variable domain (outside the CDR3, taken from reference TRBV2 and TRBJ1-4): EPEVTQTPSHQVTQMGQEVILRCVPISNHLYFYWYRQILGQKVEFLVSFYNNEISEKSEIFDDQFSVERPDGSNFTLKIRSTKLEDSAMYFCASTRTGANEKLFFGSGTQLSVL.

This rearrangement joins TRBV14 to TRBJ1-3; 12 bases agree with TRBD1. V was pared by 6 bases and J by 4 bases, with 16 bases of the junction left unmatched. Germline assignment: CDR1 SGHDN and CDR2 FVKESK. The CDR3 loop spans 19 amino acids. CDR3 residues: CASSGDRDRGPYPGNTIYF. Here the CDR3 DNA reads TGTGCCAGCAGTGGAGATCGGGACAGGGGGCCCTATCCGGGAAACACCATATATTTT.

The chain uses TRBV7-9 and TRBJ2-7, with D perhaps TRBD1 (6 bases). Trimming removed 5 bases at V and 3 bases at J, with 17 bases between. Germline values: CDR1 SEHNR, CDR2 FQNEAQ (reference sequence). The CDR3 runs 15 residues. The CDR3 DNA is TGTGCCAGCAGCACCACCGACAGGTGGAACTACGAGCAGTACTTC. Its protein is CASSTTDRWNYEQYF.

This chain links TRBV18 with TRBJ2-1, with 9 bases matching TRBD2. V gave up 0 bases and J gave up 2 bases; unmatched junction bases: 5. The CDR3 consists of 17 residues. The V gene's germline CDR1 is KGHSH and CDR2 LQKENI. The CDR3 DNA reads as TGTGCCAGCTCACCACCGGAGGAGCGGGGGGCCTACAATGAGCAGTTCTTC. As protein: CASSPPEERGAYNEQFF. The full variable domain, with the rest looked up from reference TRBV18 and TRBJ2-1, is NAGVMQNPRHLVRRRGQEARLRCSPMKGHSHVYWYRQLPEEGLKFMVYLQKENIIDESGMPKERFSAEFPKEGPSILRIQQVVRGDSAAYFCASSPPEERGAYNEQFFGPGTRLTVL.

This clone was seen more than once but under ten times. This rearrangement joins TRBV29-1 to TRBJ2-7; possibly TRBD1 for D (5 bases). Deletions cut 4 bases from V and 2 bases from J, with 12 bases between. The CDR3 is made up of 13 amino acids. Germline assignment: CDR1 SQVTM and CDR2 ANQGSEA. Here the CDR3 reads CSVGRTPTYEQYF. The CDR3 region has the DNA TGCAGCGTTGGGCGGACACCGACCTACGAGCAGTACTTC.